The 2 T cell receptor beta chains presented below share a single source sample, sequenced in a study of blood T cell repertoires in COVID-19 (dated by TCRdb to about 2020). Libraries came from the immunoSEQ multiplex PCR assay. TCRdb's version of the immuneACCESS table is confined to in-frame rearrangements and falls short of the full clone set. An unresolved V gene accounts for under half of the shortfall where checked; the remainder is of unknown origin. Within this sample are about 300,000 clones, with roughly 80% of them counted one time only. Together, the top ten hold more than 8% of the sample. Input material: peripheral blood. These receptors were obtained from a woman in her forties or fifties who had recovered from COVID-19.

This clone appeared a single time. The CDR3 DNA reads as TGTGCCAGCAACCCCGCTAGCGGGCAGTACAATGAGCAGTTCTTC. Protein: CASNPASGQYNEQFF. The rearrangement uses TRBV7-6 and TRBJ2-1; 8 bases fit TRBD2. V dropped 7 bases and J dropped 4; count of bases not matched to a gene: 9. Germline lookup yields CDR1 SGHVS and CDR2 FNYEAQ. The CDR3 length is 15 residues.

This clone occurred once. This chain links TRBV25-1 with TRBJ1-1, with D perhaps TRBD1 (5 bases). V shed 6 bases and J shed 1 base, with 12 bases lying between them. The CDR3 contains 14 residues. Looked up from germline, CDR1 is MGHDK and CDR2 is SYGVNS. The CDR3: CASRGFTGNTEAFF. CDR3 sequence (DNA): TGTGCCAGCAGGGGCTTCACAGGGAACACTGAAGCTTTCTTT.